The clone carrying this T cell receptor (beta chain) was recorded a few times. Its antigen is not known. The V end lost 0 bases, the J end lost 5 bases, and 11 bases lay between the germline ends. There are 15 residues in the CDR3. CDR1 is MGHRA and CDR2 is YSYEKL in the germline V gene. This entry is derived from a study of CD8 T cells in ankylosing spondylitis. Quantitative 5'-RACE with molecular barcodes was used to make the TCR beta libraries. Each CDR3 protein gets one entry after TCRdb re-called the 5' RACE reads with MiXCR. The sample yields 250,000 to 400,000 distinct CDR3 sequences, around 10% seen once. General observations from the study: In synovial fluid and blood from reactive arthritis, some motif variants were previously reported.

The specimen was blood, either unsorted or a sorted T cell fraction (not recorded which). This sequence was found in a female donor with ankylosing spondylitis or in good health (not recorded which). The chain is built from TRBV4-1 and TRBJ2-1; the D is unclear. CDR3: CASSQDGPDHNEQFF. The DNA of the CDR3 is TGCGCCAGCAGCCAAGATGGACCGGACCACAATGAGCAGTTCTTC.